The following is a T cell receptor beta chain sequence with its context. The assay was immunoSEQ multiplex PCR, and TCRdb's table has in-frame clones only and misses some. This sample has approximately 210,000 clones, with more than 80% found just once. The CDR3 runs 12 residues. Germline V gene data show CDR1 as KGHDR and CDR2 as SFDVKD. Losses at the gene ends were 10 bases for V and 6 bases for J; bases not matched to a gene: 5. This sample is drawn from a study of blood T cell repertoires in COVID-19. About the research overall: The study drew acute and convalescent COVID-19 samples from the United States, Italy and Spain. T cells, B-cell-depleted T cells, or PBMCs supplied cDNA or gDNA.

Researchers sorted participants into cohorts using their self-reported clinical history. Symptom resolution, clearance, or two negative PCRs marked donors in Cohort 3 as recovered. The material sequenced was PBMCs or T cells enriched from blood (not recorded which). This TCR was recovered from a woman aged 18-30 years who had recovered from COVID-19. This chain links TRBV24-1 with TRBJ2-1; 7 bases are shared with TRBD1. The CDR3 is CATSDRINEQFF. The CDR3 nucleotides read TGTGCCACATCGGACAGGATCAATGAGCAGTTCTTC.